This entry describes one T cell receptor beta chain. Its antigen is undetermined. These data originate in a study of memory CD4+ T cells and cytomegalovirus serostatus. Notes on the study in general: CD4+ memory repertoires contained 67 of 164 reported CMV TCRbeta sequences. Repertoires predicted CMV serostatus with median bootstrapped AUC of about 0.95.

V gave up 4 bases and J gave up 9 bases; unmatched junction bases: 10. The CDR3 runs 13 residues. Germline loops: CDR1 SQVTM, CDR2 ANQGSEA. Assay: immunoSEQ multiplex PCR; the TCRdb copy retains only in-frame clones and omits some. The sample has approximately 65,000 clones, around 77% seen once. Single viable CD3+CD4+CD8-CD45RO+ cells were sorted as the memory CD4+ T cells. After thawing, CD4+ T cells were positively selected. This clonotype was sampled from an adult in good health and CMV-seronegative. The material sequenced was memory CD4+ T cells from blood. The V call is TRBV29-1, the J call TRBJ2-3, with TRBD1 matching over 7 bases. The CDR3 sequence is CSVVQQGINTQYF. As DNA, the CDR3 is TGCAGCGTTGTTCAACAGGGGATAAACACGCAGTATTTT.